The 32 T cell receptor beta chains below were found in one sample sequenced in a study of cytomegalovirus exposure and HLA in healthy donors. The PCR ran on 60 Vbeta and 13 Jbeta primers. Sequencing was performed with immunoSEQ multiplex PCR; in TCRdb, only in-frame clones are kept and a portion is missing. Here the sample spans approximately 170,000 clones, about three quarters being singletons. Source material: PBMCs. These receptors originate from a female donor in good health and CMV-seronegative.

CDR3 loop: CASSNRRDGTLVSGKETQYF. The CDR3 DNA sequence: TGTGCCAGCTCTAACCGCAGGGATGGGACATTAGTTTCGGGGAAAGAGACCCAGTACTTC. The chain joins TRBV9 to TRBJ2-5; weak D call: TRBD1 (6 bases). The germline V gene has CDR1 SGDLS and CDR2 YYNGEE. The CDR3 loop spans 20 amino acids. V lost 7 bases and J lost 3, with 34 bases in between.

This clone was seen more than once but under ten times. This sequence joins TRBV30 and TRBJ1-1; D gene ambiguous. The CDR3 totals 12 residues. Germline lookup yields CDR1 GTSNPN and CDR2 SVGIG (reference sequence). Trimming left V 2 bases short and J 7 bases short, with 11 bases between. The DNA for the CDR3 is TGTGCCTGGAGTCGCCTAACCCTTGAAGCTTTCTTT. Its translation: CAWSRLTLEAFF. Based on the CDR3 plus reference TRBV30 and TRBJ1-1, the full variable domain is SQTIHQWPATLVQPVGSPLSLECTVEGTSNPNLYWYRQAAGRGLQLLFYSVGIGQISSEVPQNLSASRPQDRQFILSSKKLLLSDSGFYLCAWSRLTLEAFFGQGTRLTVV.

V is TRBV28 and J is TRBJ1-4, with a possible D match to TRBD1 (5 bases). Trimming pared 0 bases from V and 5 bases from J, leaving 19 bases between. There are 18 residues in the CDR3. The germline V gene encodes CDR1 MDHEN and CDR2 SYDVKM. The CDR3 sequence is CASSLWRTTALGNEKLFF. In nucleotides, the CDR3 is TGTGCCAGCAGTTTATGGCGGACAACCGCCCTGGGCAATGAAAAACTGTTTTTT.

Written as DNA, the CDR3 is TGCGCCAGCAGCTTGTGGGGCACCCTTGGCTACACCTTC. Amino acids: CASSLWGTLGYTF. The chain combines TRBV5-1 with TRBJ1-2, with D possibly matching TRBD1 (5 bases). CDR1 is SGHRS, CDR2 YFSETQ, per germline. The length of the CDR3 is 13 residues. Trimming took off 1 base at V and 7 bases at J, with 11 bases between the two ends. Based on the CDR3 plus reference TRBV5-1 and TRBJ1-2, the full variable domain is KAGVTQTPRYLIKTRGQQVTLSCSPISGHRSVSWYQQTPGQGLQFLFEYFSETQRNKGNFPGRFSGRQFSNSRSEMNVSTLELGDSALYLCASSLWGTLGYTFGSGTRLTVV.

This chain uses TRBV27 with TRBJ1-1, with 9 bases aligning to TRBD1. Trimming removed 6 bases from V and 6 bases from J; junction bases left unmatched: 5. The CDR3 totals 13 residues. The V gene's germline CDR1 is MNHEY and CDR2 SMNVEV (reference sequence). The CDR3 DNA sequence: TGTGCCAGCAGACCCACAGGGGGCCCTGAAGCTTTCTTT. Its translation is CASRPTGGPEAFF.

This sequence joins TRBV28 and TRBJ1-3; D unclear. CDR1 is MDHEN and CDR2 is SYDVKM in the germline V gene. V gave up 2 bases and J gave up 4 bases, with 6 bases separating them. The CDR3 is 13 residues long. The CDR3 DNA follows: TGTGCCAGCAGTTTAAGAGAGGGAAACACCATATATTTT. Protein product: CASSLREGNTIYF. The whole variable domain, filled in from reference TRBV28 and TRBJ1-3, reads DVKVTQSSRYLVKRTGEKVFLECVQDMDHENMFWYRQDPGLGLRLIYFSYDVKMKEKGDIPEGYSVSREKKERFSLILESASTNQTSMYLCASSLREGNTIYFGEGSWLTVV.

This clone has a single count. The chain combines TRBV19 with TRBJ1-5; weak D call: TRBD1 (5 bases). The CDR3 has 15 amino acids. Germline V gene sequence: CDR1 LNHDA, CDR2 SQIVND (reference sequence). The V gene lost 4 bases and the J gene lost 2 bases, with 12 bases spanning the gap. The CDR3 here is CASSTTGGGNQPQHF. Written as DNA, the CDR3 is TGTGCCAGTAGTACGACCGGGGGGGGCAATCAGCCCCAGCATTTT.

Comment on this clone: The junction and the germline gene differ at one end; a read error may be behind it. The chain employs TRBV7-7 and TRBJ2-4; weak D call: TRBD1 (7 bases). The CDR3 runs 16 residues. Germline CDR1 reads SSHAT; CDR2 reads FNYEAQ (reference sequence). The CDR3 DNA is TGTGCTAGCAGCCGACCGGGGGCCAGGGACAGAAACATTCAGTACTTC. This codes for CASSRPGARDRNIQYF.

This CDR3 reads CASGSHSSGLAGSYEQYF. In DNA form, the CDR3 reads TGTGCTAGTGGTTCGCACTCCTCGGGACTAGCGGGATCCTACGAGCAGTACTTC. This sequence joins TRBV12-5 and TRBJ2-7; 13 nucleotides match TRBD2. The junction had 10 bases not matched to a gene; V was cut back by 4 bases and J by 1 base. CDR1 LGHNT and CDR2 FRNRAP come from the germline V gene. The CDR3 has 18 amino acids.

The chain combines TRBV10-3 with TRBJ2-5; 7 bases fit TRBD1. The J call may be wrong; the DNA end is better matched by TRBJ2-7. The germline gives CDR1 ENHRY, CDR2 SYGVKD. CDR3 length equals 12 residues. CDR3 region: CAIRDSTYEQYF. The DNA for the CDR3 is TGTGCCATCCGGGACAGCACCTACGAGCAGTACTTC.

The rearrangement joins TRBV5-1 to TRBJ2-2; perhaps TRBD1 as D (5 bases). V lost 4 bases and J lost 0, with 10 bases in between. Germline assignment: CDR1 SGHRS and CDR2 YFSETQ. The CDR3 is made up of 15 amino acids. The CDR3 DNA sequence: TGCGCCAGCAGCCAACAGGTCACGAACACCGGGGAGCTGTTTTTT. Amino acid sequence: CASSQQVTNTGELFF.

In its sample, this clone was seen once. The chain uses TRBV6-1 and TRBJ1-5; 8 positions agree with TRBD1. Germline values: CDR1 MNHNS, CDR2 SASEGT. The CDR3 runs to 14 residues. V dropped 6 bases and J dropped 5; count of bases not matched to a gene: 6. DNA for the CDR3: TGTGCCAGCAGGGGTACAGGGGGAGATCAGCCCCAGCATTTT. It yields the protein CASRGTGGDQPQHF.

This chain links TRBV6-4 with TRBJ2-5; TRBD1 matches 12 bases. The DNA end favors TRBJ2-7, so the J call may be wrong. CDR1 MRHNA and CDR2 SNTAGT come from the germline V gene. The CDR3 has 17 amino acids. CDR3 protein: CASSLGQGASSSYEQYF. For the CDR3, the DNA is TGTGCCAGCAGCCTGGGACAGGGGGCGAGTAGCTCCTACGAGCAGTACTTC.

The chain links TRBV4-3 to TRBJ2-3, with a tentative D call TRBD2 (5 bases). Germline V CDR1 and CDR2: LGHNA, YSLEER. Trimming cost V 0 bases and J 5 bases, with 15 bases left between them. The CDR3 loop spans 16 amino acids. This CDR3 reads CASSQDRIRAGDTQYF. The CDR3, as DNA: TGCGCCAGCAGCCAAGATAGGATTAGGGCGGGAGATACGCAGTATTTT.

V is TRBV11-1 and J is TRBJ1-5; the D is unclear. The CDR3 is 16 residues long. V was pared by 6 bases and J by 0 bases, with 15 bases between. Germline CDR1 and CDR2: SGHAT and FQDESV (reference sequence). The CDR3 protein is CASRSGRAYSNQPQHF. The CDR3 DNA reads TGTGCCAGCAGATCCGGGAGGGCTTATAGCAATCAGCCCCAGCATTTT.

The chain recombines TRBV9 with TRBJ1-1; TRBD1 might be the D (6 bases). Trimming removed 4 bases from V and 5 bases from J, with 21 bases in between. Germline CDR1 SGDLS, CDR2 YYNGEE. The CDR3 is 16 amino acids. CDR3 in DNA: TGTGCCAGCAGCCCCCGCGCCGTGGGGGCGAGGACTGAAGCTTTCTTT. Its translation: CASSPRAVGARTEAFF.

The chain is built from TRBV18 and TRBJ1-5; no definite D call. This CDR3 has 14 amino acids. V gave up 3 bases and J gave up 7 bases, with 13 bases separating them. Germline loops: CDR1 KGHSH, CDR2 LQKENI. CDR3 nucleotides: TGTGCCAGCTCACCCCCGGAGATCGGACAGCCCCAGCATTTT. Translated: CASSPPEIGQPQHF.

The CDR3 DNA is TGTGCCAGCAGCCCCGGGACAGTTACCAATGAAAAACTGTTTTTT. This codes for CASSPGTVTNEKLFF. The chain couples TRBV27 to TRBJ1-4; 7 nucleotides match TRBD1. V gave up 6 bases and J gave up 5 bases; unmatched junction bases: 9. Germline V CDR1 and CDR2: MNHEY, SMNVEV (reference sequence). The CDR3 runs 15 residues. Using reference TRBV27 and TRBJ1-4 for the parts outside the CDR3, the full variable domain is EAQVTQNPRYLITVTGKKLTVTCSQNMNHEYMSWYRQDPGLGLRQIYYSMNVEVTDKGDVPEGYKVSRKEKRNFPLILESPSPNQTSLYFCASSPGTVTNEKLFFGSGTQLSVL.

This clone has a handful of counts. The CDR3, as DNA: TGTGCCAGCAGCACGACAGGATCAAATGAAAAACTGTTTTTT. Encoded protein: CASSTTGSNEKLFF. This chain uses TRBV6-5 with TRBJ1-4, with D maybe TRBD1 (6 bases). There are 14 residues in the CDR3. Trimming took off 6 bases at V and 5 bases at J, with 13 bases between the two ends. Germline assignment: CDR1 MNHEY and CDR2 SVGAGI.

The V gene is TRBV19, the J gene TRBJ2-1; D is undetermined. CDR1 LNHDA and CDR2 SQIVND come from the germline V gene (reference sequence). There are 16 residues in the CDR3. Trimming took 2 bases from V and 3 from J, leaving 14 bases between them. The CDR3 nucleotides read TGTGCCAGTAGTATAAACCCGGGTGCTAGCTACAATGAGCAGTTCTTC. It encodes CASSINPGASYNEQFF. The full variable domain, rest sourced from reference TRBV19 and TRBJ2-1, is DGGITQSPKYLFRKEGQNVTLSCEQNLNHDAMYWYRQDPGQGLRLIYYSQIVNDFQKGDIAEGYSVSREKKESFPLTVTSAQKNPTAFYLCASSINPGASYNEQFFGPGTRLTVL.

V usage is TRBV29-1 and J usage is TRBJ2-1; no definite D call. V gave up 2 bases and J gave up 1 base, with 9 bases separating them. In germline, CDR1 is SQVTM, CDR2 ANQGSEA. The CDR3 contains 14 residues. The DNA of the CDR3 is TGCAGCGTTGAACGGGTCAGTTCCTACAATGAGCAGTTCTTC. Translated, it gives CSVERVSSYNEQFF.

The chain couples TRBV5-1 to TRBJ2-7; possible D gene TRBD2, 5 bases. The CDR3 runs to 12 residues. CDR1 SGHRS and CDR2 YFSETQ come from the germline V gene. The germline V and J ends were trimmed by 0 bases and 7 bases, with 8 bases remaining between them. For the CDR3, the DNA is TGCGCCAGCAGCTTGGTCCGAGGGGAGCAGTACTTC. Encoded protein: CASSLVRGEQYF.

This chain joins TRBV4-3 and TRBJ2-3, with D possibly TRBD2 on 5 matching bases. Germline loops: CDR1 LGHNA, CDR2 YSLEER. The V end lost 0 bases, the J end lost 1 base, and 17 bases lay between the germline ends. The CDR3 contains 18 residues. The CDR3 nucleotides read TGCGCCAGCAGCCAAGATTGGAGAGGGTATGGGGGCACAGATACGCAGTATTTT. This gives the protein CASSQDWRGYGGTDTQYF.

This chain connects TRBV6-1 to TRBJ1-4; possible D gene TRBD1, 6 bases. V dropped 7 bases and J dropped 4 bases, with 16 bases sitting between them. Germline-derived CDR1 and CDR2 are MNHNS and SASEGT. The CDR3 is made up of 15 amino acids. CDR3 amino acids: CASNRGAGVNEKLFF. The CDR3 bases are TGTGCCAGCAATCGAGGGGCAGGGGTTAATGAAAAACTGTTTTTT.

J is TRBJ2-7 and V is TRBV6-5, with TRBD1 identical over 9 bases. The CDR3 has 15 residues. The J segment lost 3 bases and the V segment lost 5 bases, leaving 8 bases of the junction unmatched. Per germline, CDR1 MNHEY and CDR2 SVGAGI. This CDR3 is CASSPRGTGLYEQYF. The CDR3 DNA sequence: TGTGCCAGCAGTCCTCGTGGGACAGGGCTCTACGAGCAGTACTTC.

The chain carries TRBV4-3 and TRBJ1-4; tentatively, D is TRBD1 (5 bases). Trimming took off 0 bases at V and 5 bases at J, with 10 bases between the two ends. There are 15 residues in the CDR3. Germline CDR1 LGHNA, CDR2 YSLEER. For the CDR3, the DNA is TGCGCCAGCAGCCAAGAATATGCAGGGAATGAAAAACTGTTTTTT. The encoded protein is CASSQEYAGNEKLFF.

The chain has TRBV30 and TRBJ2-5, with 7 bases matching TRBD1. Near its end, the DNA agrees better with TRBJ2-7, so the J call may be wrong. There are 12 residues in the CDR3. From germline, CDR1 is GTSNPN and CDR2 SVGIG (reference sequence). The CDR3 DNA sequence: TGTGCCTGGGGCACCAACAGGGGCGAGCAGTACTTC. Translated, it gives CAWGTNRGEQYF.

The chain joins TRBV4-2 to TRBJ2-7; D remains unclear. Germline CDR1 LGHNA, CDR2 YNFKEQ. The CDR3 totals 14 residues. V shed 1 base and J shed 2 bases, with 9 bases lying between them. DNA for the CDR3: TGTGCCAGCAGCCAAGCCCCTCAGACCTACGAGCAGTACTTC. This sequence encodes CASSQAPQTYEQYF.

This chain links TRBV9 with TRBJ2-3; D is uncertain. Germline V CDR1 and CDR2: SGDLS, YYNGEE. The CDR3 sequence is 15 residues long. V lost 1 base and J lost 3, with 12 bases in between. The CDR3 loop reads CASSVRDGLTDTQYF. CDR3 nucleotide sequence: TGTGCCAGCAGCGTAAGAGACGGGTTAACAGATACGCAGTATTTT. Full variable domain (missing parts from reference TRBV9 and TRBJ2-3): DSGVTQTPKHLITATGQRVTLRCSPRSGDLSVYWYQQSLDQGLQFLIQYYNGEERAKGNILERFSAQQFPDLHSELNLSSLELGDSALYFCASSVRDGLTDTQYFGPGTRLTVL.

The gene calls are TRBV28 and TRBJ2-7; a possible D gene is TRBD2 (5 bases). Germline-derived CDR1 and CDR2 are MDHEN and SYDVKM. The ends were cut back, 3 bases at V and 3 bases at J, with 15 bases in the middle. The CDR3 length is 15 residues. The CDR3 nucleotides read TGTGCCAGCAGTTTGCCGGGGTTGACCTTCTACGAGCAGTACTTC. Encoded protein: CASSLPGLTFYEQYF. Full variable domain (remainder filled in from reference TRBV28 and TRBJ2-7): DVKVTQSSRYLVKRTGEKVFLECVQDMDHENMFWYRQDPGLGLRLIYFSYDVKMKEKGDIPEGYSVSREKKERFSLILESASTNQTSMYLCASSLPGLTFYEQYFGPGTRLTVT.

The chain has TRBV7-2 and TRBJ1-4; D may be TRBD1 (6 bases). The germline CDR1 and CDR2 sequences are SGHTA and FQGNSA. V lost 4 bases, J lost 3 bases, and 9 bases lay in between. The CDR3 is 14 amino acids. CDR3 bases: TGTGCCAGCAGCTCAGGGGTAGCTAATGAAAAACTGTTTTTT. It specifies CASSSGVANEKLFF.

The chain links TRBV10-3 to TRBJ2-1; the match to TRBD2 covers 11 bases. Trimming took 6 bases from V and 0 from J; bases not matched to a gene: 7. Germline CDR1 reads ENHRY; CDR2 reads SYGVKD. This CDR3 spans 17 amino acids. CDR3 sequence (DNA): TGTGCCATCAGCGGGACTAGCGGAAGGAGCTCCTACAATGAGCAGTTCTTC. The encoded protein is CAISGTSGRSSYNEQFF.